This TCR beta chain was sequenced for a study of blood T cell repertoires in COVID-19 (dated by TCRdb to 2018 to 2021). Study-wide context: The collaborator samples originated in the United States, Italy and Spain and spanned the acute and convalescent phases of COVID-19. The dataset comprised deeply sampled blood TCRbeta repertoires from subjects exposed to, actively infected with, or recovered from COVID-19. The repertoires were released in a freely available public database meant as a resource for research on the immune response to SARS-CoV-2. Nearly every sample came with metadata listing a de-identified subject ID, COVID-19 status, age in years and sex. Where available, HLA class I and class II types were obtained from metadata supplied by the sample provider rather than from assay-based typing. Samples were obtained from the ongoing ImmuneRACE study (first 160 participants) and from some 1,300 subjects provided by 6 global collaborators. The prospective study material was composed of cDNA or gDNA derived from T cells, B-cell-depleted T cells, or PBMCs.

Here is what the overall study found, with its caveats: The amount of clinical and demographic metadata varied by source and participant and was provided uncurated.

TCRbeta CDR3 regions were amplified from genomic DNA using the immunoSEQ Assay, a bias-controlled multiplex PCR. Per the original workflow: The number of nucleated cells in each sample was estimated from the amplification of reference gene primers within the assay. To quantify the absolute abundance of each unique TCRbeta CDR3 rearrangement, sequence reads were collapsed and filtered. For each sample, productive Simpson clonality was calculated by taking the square root of Simpson's diversity index across productive rearrangements. As stored in TCRdb, this immuneACCESS dataset retains in-frame rearrangements with V and J assigned. A fraction of the clones does not appear; measured against another copy, unresolved V genes explain less than half of the discrepancy, and the remainder lacks a known reason. The D gene and trimming were derived from the DNA, and the V and J assignments and clone size from that table. Counted in this sample were around 52,000 clones; around 90% of them appeared once. Around a quarter of the sample is taken by the ten largest.

There are 16 amino acids in the CDR3, from cysteine to phenylalanine inclusive. The only DNA kept is the CDR3, 48 bases in frame from the first base. In the germline V gene, CDR1 corresponds to SGHVS and CDR2 to FQNEAQ. The junction shows trimming of 2 bases on V and 3 bases on J, plus 16 bases between the germline ends. As regards this clone: Its antigen specificity is not known. Per-base quality was not reported, and no clone a single base away is much larger than it.

The collaborating institutions used their own protocols to collect whole blood in K2EDTA tubes. For TCRbeta analysis, collaborators shipped samples in one of three forms: frozen whole blood, isolated PBMCs, or DNA extracted from either of those sample types. Recombination joined TRBV7-8 with TRBJ1-2; the D gene is perhaps TRBD1, from 5 matching bases. The TCR sequence derives from an elderly woman with acute or convalescent COVID-19. The specimen sequenced was peripheral blood. The DNA reads TGTGCCAGCAGCTTAACGAGACAGATCGGAGACTATGGCTACACCTTC. Translated, it reads CASSLTRQIGDYGYTF.